These 18 T cell receptor beta chains were sequenced from one sample in a study of control samples from healthy donors and cancer patients. Measured with immunoSEQ multiplex PCR; TCRdb has only the in-frame clones, and not every one. The sample records about 140,000 clones, around 86% being singletons. Sequencing was performed on blood. The receptors derive from a man aged 25 to 45 in good health.

This clone was counted a few times. This chain joins TRBV2 and TRBJ2-7, with D uncertain. CDR3 length: 12 amino acids. V was clipped by 3 bases and J by 4 bases, with 7 bases between them. The germline V gene encodes CDR1 SNHLY and CDR2 FYNNEI. The CDR3 sequence: CASSEVLYEQYF. The CDR3 DNA follows: TGTGCCAGCAGTGAGGTTCTGTACGAGCAGTACTTC.

The chain joins TRBV27 to TRBJ2-3; no clear D gene. Trimming shortened V by 3 bases and J by 2 bases, and 9 bases separated the two germline ends. The CDR3 length is 14 residues. CDR1 MNHEY and CDR2 SMNVEV come from the germline V gene (reference sequence). CDR3: CASSLDEYTDTQYF. In DNA, the CDR3 is TGTGCCAGCAGTTTGGACGAGTACACAGATACGCAGTATTTT.

The genes are TRBV19 and TRBJ2-5; D remains unclear. Trimming left V 5 bases short and J 5 bases short, with 12 bases between. CDR3 length equals 13 residues. The germline gives CDR1 LNHDA, CDR2 SQIVND (reference sequence). The CDR3 nucleotides read TGTGCCAGTAGTGTCCAGTTGGGGGAGACCCAGTACTTC. This gives the protein CASSVQLGETQYF.

This clone turned up a few times. The genes are TRBV7-9 and TRBJ1-6; 8 bases are shared with TRBD1. The V segment lost 5 bases and the J segment 6 bases; nucleotides outside the gene matches: 6. The germline V gene encodes CDR1 SEHNR and CDR2 FQNEAQ (reference sequence). This CDR3 is 15 amino acids long. DNA for the CDR3: TGTGCCAGCAGCGCCAGGGGGCAGGGTAATTCACCCCTCCACTTT. Encoded protein: CASSARGQGNSPLHF.

The rearrangement links TRBV10-3 to TRBJ1-6; D not resolved. V was clipped by 2 bases and J by 6 bases, with 2 bases between them. CDR3 length: 12 residues. CDR1 ENHRY and CDR2 SYGVKD come from the germline V gene. CDR3 in DNA: TGTGCCATCAGTGAGGGTAATTCACCCCTCCACTTT. Protein product: CAISEGNSPLHF.

The chain couples TRBV6-6 to TRBJ1-3, with D perhaps TRBD1 (5 bases). CDR3 length equals 15 residues. Deletions cut 3 bases from V and 4 bases from J, with 13 bases between. In germline, CDR1 is MNHNY, CDR2 SVGAGI (reference sequence). For the CDR3, the DNA is TGTGCCAGCAGTTATGGTGACAGCATGGGAAACACCATATATTTT. This translates into CASSYGDSMGNTIYF.

The rearrangement uses TRBV7-3 and TRBJ2-6, with unresolved D. Trimming took off 6 bases at V and 1 base at J, with 19 bases between the two ends. The germline CDR1 and CDR2 sequences are SGHTA and FQGTGA. The CDR3 spans 18 residues. The CDR3 DNA follows: TGTGCCAGCAGTCTGAACCCGGGCAGCCTTTCTGGGGCCAACGTCCTGACTTTC. This translates into CASSLNPGSLSGANVLTF.

This clone is a singleton in its sample. The rearrangement uses TRBV5-4 and TRBJ2-1, with 10 bases fitting TRBD2. After removal of 3 bases from V and 8 bases from J, the junction contained 14 bases not matched to a gene. The germline V gene has CDR1 SGHNT and CDR2 YYREEE (reference sequence). The CDR3 runs 17 residues. The chain's CDR3 is CASSSQKSGGVLYEQFF. DNA of the CDR3: TGTGCCAGCAGCTCACAAAAAAGCGGGGGGGTTTTGTATGAGCAGTTCTTC.

The V gene is TRBV11-2, the J gene TRBJ2-7; D possibly matches TRBD1 or TRBD2 (5 bases each). Germline V CDR1 and CDR2: SGHAT, FQNNGV. The CDR3 contains 14 residues. V was clipped by 7 bases and J by 0 bases, with 13 bases between them. For the CDR3, the DNA is TGTGCCAGCACCCCCGGGACGGGCTCCTACGAGCAGTACTTC. Translated, it gives CASTPGTGSYEQYF. Looking up the rest from reference TRBV11-2 and TRBJ2-7 gives the full variable domain: EAGVAQSPRYKIIEKRQSVAFWCNPISGHATLYWYQQILGQGPKLLIQFQNNGVVDDSQLPKDRFSAERLKGVDSTLKIQPAKLEDSAVYLCASTPGTGSYEQYFGPGTRLTVT.

This chain links TRBV19 with TRBJ2-7; the D call may be TRBD1 or TRBD2 (5 bases each). The CDR3 runs 13 residues. The V and J ends lost 5 bases and 7 bases respectively, with 15 bases between them. Per the germline V gene, CDR1 is LNHDA and CDR2 is SQIVND (reference sequence). CDR3 sequence reads: CASSPGQGGEQYF. DNA for the CDR3: TGTGCCAGTAGTCCGGGGCAGGGTGGTGAGCAGTACTTC.

The chain links TRBV4-3 to TRBJ2-1, with TRBD2 matching 9 bases. Germline V gene lookup returns CDR1 LGHNA and CDR2 YSLEER. J gave up 9 bases and V 0 bases, and 9 bases lay outside the gene matches. The CDR3 length is 16 residues. CDR3 nucleotide sequence: TGCGCCAGCAGCCAAGAGGGGCGGGGGGGCCTGAGTGAGCAGTTCTTC. This encodes CASSQEGRGGLSEQFF.

Comments on this clone: The same CDR3 is also encoded by other DNA sequences in this sample. The chain links TRBV7-9 to TRBJ2-7; D might be TRBD1 or TRBD2, each matching 6 bases. CDR3 length: 14 residues. V lost 3 bases and J lost 2, with 11 bases in between. The V gene's germline CDR1 is SEHNR and CDR2 FQNEAQ (reference sequence). The CDR3 region has the DNA TGTGCCAGCAGCTTCGGGGGCGCAACCTACGAGCAGTACTTC. This gives the protein CASSFGGATYEQYF.

The chain links TRBV2 to TRBJ1-4, with D tentatively TRBD1 (5 bases). Germline V gene sequence: CDR1 SNHLY, CDR2 FYNNEI. Between the trimmed V and J ends, which lost 2 bases and 10 bases, there was a span of 14 bases. The length of the CDR3 is 14 residues. DNA of the CDR3: TGTGCCAGCAGTGAACCCTTAAATGGGGGAAAACTGTTTTTT. Amino acid sequence: CASSEPLNGGKLFF.

The rearrangement links TRBV24-1 to TRBJ1-5; D is unresolved. The CDR3 extends over 14 amino acids. The germline V and J ends were trimmed by 4 bases and 6 bases, with 12 bases remaining between them. Looked up from germline, CDR1 is KGHDR and CDR2 is SFDVKD. The CDR3 region has the DNA TGTGCCACCAGTGACCCCGGACTCAGTCAGCCCCAGCATTTT. It specifies CATSDPGLSQPQHF.

The CDR3: CASSLPGDDTEAFF. The DNA of the CDR3 is TGTGCCAGCAGCTTGCCAGGGGATGACACTGAAGCTTTCTTT. The chain carries TRBV5-6 and TRBJ1-1; weak D call: TRBD1 (6 bases). Trimming stripped 1 base from V and 3 bases from J, with 10 bases between. The CDR3 contains 14 residues. Germline-derived CDR1 and CDR2 are SGHDT and YYEEEE.

This chain links TRBV7-2 with TRBJ2-1; TRBD2 matches at 11 bases. The CDR3 spans 16 residues. The V segment lost 5 bases and the J segment 1 base; nucleotides outside the gene matches: 4. In germline, CDR1 is SGHTA, CDR2 FQGNSA. CDR3 in DNA: TGTGCCAGCAGCCGGGGACTAGCGGCGTCCTACAATGAGCAGTTCTTC. This translates into CASSRGLAASYNEQFF.

The chain couples TRBV6-6 to TRBJ2-5; 14 bases map to TRBD2. The trim removed 5 bases at V and 3 bases at J, leaving 17 bases unmatched. Germline V gene lookup returns CDR1 MNHNY and CDR2 SVGAGI (reference sequence). The CDR3 has 20 amino acids. Here the CDR3 DNA reads TGTGCCAGCAGTCCTACCCGAACCGGGACTAGCGGGAGAATAAAAGAGACCCAGTACTTC. Translating gives CASSPTRTGTSGRIKETQYF.

Here the CDR3 reads CASSQVMRDTQYF. The CDR3 DNA reads TGTGCCAGCAGCCAAGTCATGCGAGATACGCAGTATTTT. V is TRBV3-1 (or the pseudogene TRBV3-2) and J is TRBJ2-3; no clear D gene. The CDR3 contains 13 residues. Trimming removed 1 base at V and 5 bases at J, with 7 bases between. CDR1 and CDR2 from the germline V gene are LGHDT and YNNKEL (reference sequence).